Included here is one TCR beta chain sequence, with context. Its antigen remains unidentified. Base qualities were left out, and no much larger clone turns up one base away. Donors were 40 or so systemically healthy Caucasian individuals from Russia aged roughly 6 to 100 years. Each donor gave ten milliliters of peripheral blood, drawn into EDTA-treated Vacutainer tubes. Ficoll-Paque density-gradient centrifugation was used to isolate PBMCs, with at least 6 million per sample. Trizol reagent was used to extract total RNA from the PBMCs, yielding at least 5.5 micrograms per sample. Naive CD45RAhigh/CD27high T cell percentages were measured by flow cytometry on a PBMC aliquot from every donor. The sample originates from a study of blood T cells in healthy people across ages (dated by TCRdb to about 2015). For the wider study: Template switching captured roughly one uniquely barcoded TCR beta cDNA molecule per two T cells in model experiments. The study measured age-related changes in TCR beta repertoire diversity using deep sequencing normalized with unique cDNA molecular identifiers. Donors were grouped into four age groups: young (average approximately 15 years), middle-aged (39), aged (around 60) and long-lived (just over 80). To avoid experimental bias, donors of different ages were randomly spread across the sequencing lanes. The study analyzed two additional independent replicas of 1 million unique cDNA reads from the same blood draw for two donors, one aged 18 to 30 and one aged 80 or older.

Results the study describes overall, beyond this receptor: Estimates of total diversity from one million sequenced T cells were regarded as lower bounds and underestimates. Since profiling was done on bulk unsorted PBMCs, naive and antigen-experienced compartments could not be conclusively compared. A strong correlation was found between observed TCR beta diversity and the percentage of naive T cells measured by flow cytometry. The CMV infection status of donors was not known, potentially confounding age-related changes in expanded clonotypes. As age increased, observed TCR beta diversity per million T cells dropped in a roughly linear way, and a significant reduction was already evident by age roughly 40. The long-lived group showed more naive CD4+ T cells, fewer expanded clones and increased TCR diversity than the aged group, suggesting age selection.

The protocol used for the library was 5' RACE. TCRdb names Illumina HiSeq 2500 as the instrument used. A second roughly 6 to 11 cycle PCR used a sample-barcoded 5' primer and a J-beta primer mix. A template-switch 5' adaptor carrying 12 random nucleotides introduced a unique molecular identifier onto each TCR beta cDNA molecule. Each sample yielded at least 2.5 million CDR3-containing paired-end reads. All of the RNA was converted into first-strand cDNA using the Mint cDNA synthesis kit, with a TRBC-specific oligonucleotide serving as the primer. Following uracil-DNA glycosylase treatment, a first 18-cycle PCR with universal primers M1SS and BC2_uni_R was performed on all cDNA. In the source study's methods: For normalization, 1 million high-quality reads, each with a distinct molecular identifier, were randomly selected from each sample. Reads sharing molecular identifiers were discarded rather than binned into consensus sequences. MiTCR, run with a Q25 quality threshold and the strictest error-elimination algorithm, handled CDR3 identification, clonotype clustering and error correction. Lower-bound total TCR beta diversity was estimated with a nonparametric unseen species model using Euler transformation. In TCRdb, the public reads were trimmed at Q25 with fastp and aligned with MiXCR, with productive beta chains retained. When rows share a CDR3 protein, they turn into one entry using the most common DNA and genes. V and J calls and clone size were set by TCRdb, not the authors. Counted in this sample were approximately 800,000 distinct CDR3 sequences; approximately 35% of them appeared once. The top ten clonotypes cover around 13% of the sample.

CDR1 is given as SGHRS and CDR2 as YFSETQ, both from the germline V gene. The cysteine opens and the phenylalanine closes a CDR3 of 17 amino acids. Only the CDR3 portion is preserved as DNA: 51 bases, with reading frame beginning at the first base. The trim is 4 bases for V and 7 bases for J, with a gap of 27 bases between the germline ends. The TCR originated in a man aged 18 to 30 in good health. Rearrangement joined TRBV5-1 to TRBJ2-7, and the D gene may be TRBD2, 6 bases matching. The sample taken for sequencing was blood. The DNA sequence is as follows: TGCGCCAGCAGCATAGGTGGACTACCAGGCTCCTACAATGAGCAGTACTTC. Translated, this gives CASSIGGLPGSYNEQYF.